This T cell receptor beta chain appears in the sequencing data of a study of blood T cells in healthy people across ages. In the study overall: Every two T cells gave about one barcoded beta molecule via template switching.

Study-level points and caveats: Diversity of TCR beta per million T cells declined in a roughly linear way with age.

Remarks on this clonotype: The antigen is not known. A junction end diverges from the germline sequence, so it may reflect a read error.

The CDR3 contains 15 residues. Germline V lookup: CDR1 SNHLY, CDR2 FYNNEI. A J-beta primer mix and a sample-barcoded 5' primer were used in a second PCR of about 6 to 12 cycles. Every single cDNA molecule received a tag from a template-switch adaptor with 12 random nucleotides. Samples each returned at least 3 million CDR3-containing paired-end reads. MiXCR, applied by TCRdb to the 5' RACE reads, yields one record per CDR3 protein. The sample contains 1.2 million to 1.5 million distinct CDR3 sequences, 55% to 75% of which appear only once. The sample consisted of blood. This sequence joins TRBV2 and TRBJ2-4; 10 bases fit TRBD1. This sequence was found in a man aged 18 to 29 in good health. DNA of the CDR3: TGTGCCAGCAGTGTCCTAAGACAGGGGGCTCGGGAGCAGTGCTTC. Encoded protein: CASSVLRQGAREQCF.